This T cell receptor beta chain derives from a study of molecular identifiers for immune sequencing clone quantification. TCR libraries were built in bulk with a published protocol and specific TCR primers. From the PCR reads, TCRdb called clonotypes with MiXCR, one entry per CDR3 protein. The table has just over 40,000 distinct CDR3 sequences, more than 20% seen once; the top ten hold approximately 0.89%. Study-level points and caveats: Jurkat TCR RNA spiked in from one cell reportedly remained identifiable amid one million naive cells.

Concerning this clonotype itself: The antigen remains undetermined.

Construction of naive CD8 libraries employed about 20,000 to 1,100,000 sorted cells together with 10%, 30% or 50% RNA. Based on a CD8+CD4-CCR7+CD45RA+ profile, naive CD8 T cells were sorted. Trimming left V 5 bases short and J 0 bases short, with 11 bases between. This CDR3 comprises 15 residues. Germline V gives CDR1 MNHEY, CDR2 SMNVEV (reference sequence). The sequence came from a human donor in good health. Some libraries in this study had Jurkat cell RNA spiked in. The chain combines TRBV27 with TRBJ1-3; unclear D gene. What was sequenced was naive CD8+ T cells from blood, with Jurkat cell RNA spiked in. The subset is: FACS-sorted CD8+CD4-CCR7+CD45RA+ naive T cells. CDR3 sequence (DNA): TGTGCCAGCAGTCCTGATTTGAGCTCTGGAAACACCATATATTTT. It encodes CASSPDLSSGNTIYF.